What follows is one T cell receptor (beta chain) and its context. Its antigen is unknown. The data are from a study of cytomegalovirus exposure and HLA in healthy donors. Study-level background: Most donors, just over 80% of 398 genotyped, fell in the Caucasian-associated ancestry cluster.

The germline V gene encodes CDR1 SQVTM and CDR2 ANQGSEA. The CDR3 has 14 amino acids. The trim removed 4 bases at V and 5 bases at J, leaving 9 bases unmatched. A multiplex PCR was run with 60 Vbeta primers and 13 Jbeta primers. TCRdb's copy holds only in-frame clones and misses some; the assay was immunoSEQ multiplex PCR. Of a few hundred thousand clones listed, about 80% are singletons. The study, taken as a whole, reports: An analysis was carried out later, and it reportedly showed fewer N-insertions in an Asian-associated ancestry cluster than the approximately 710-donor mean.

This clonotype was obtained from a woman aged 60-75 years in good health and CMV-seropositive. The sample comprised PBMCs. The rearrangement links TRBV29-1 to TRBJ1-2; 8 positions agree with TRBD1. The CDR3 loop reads CSVAEDRVMYGYTF. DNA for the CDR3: TGCAGCGTTGCCGAGGACAGGGTTATGTATGGCTACACCTTC.